A single T cell receptor (beta chain) is shown here with its context. Germline assignment: CDR1 KGHSH and CDR2 LQKENI. Trimming cost V 4 bases and J 1 base, with 13 bases left between them. The CDR3 covers 15 residues. Source study methods: Reference gene primers were amplified, and this amplification served to estimate nucleated cell counts. Method: immunoSEQ multiplex PCR; TCRdb's copy keeps in-frame clones and lacks some. That table is the source of V, J and clone size, and D and trimming were worked out from the DNA. The sample shows just under 85,000 clones, approximately 86% of them seen only once. The data are from a study of blood T cell repertoires in COVID-19.

The gene calls are TRBV18 and TRBJ2-5; D may be TRBD2 (6 bases). Input material: peripheral blood. The TCR was taken from a man older than 75 with active or convalescent COVID-19. The CDR3 region has the DNA TGTGCCAGCTCACGCAGGGAGGCACCCCAAGAGACCCAGTACTTC. Amino acid sequence: CASSRREAPQETQYF.